This T cell receptor beta chain emerged from a study of T cells after yellow fever vaccination. Per germline, CDR1 LGHNA and CDR2 YSLEER. The CDR3 extends over 20 amino acids. V gave up 1 base and J gave up 0 bases, with 19 bases separating them. This clonotype was recorded many times. MiXCR, run by TCRdb on the 5' RACE reads, gives a single entry per CDR3 protein. This sample carries 50,000 to 60,000 distinct CDR3 sequences, 6% to 8.5% of them seen once, and the ten largest clones take approximately 25%. The chain uses TRBV4-3 and TRBJ1-6; D remains ambiguous. This specimen was CD8+ T cells not binding an NS4B(214-222) dextramer, sorted from PBMCs, taken roughly 46 days after the first yellow fever vaccination. This clonotype was sampled from a man in his late teens or twenties who received the YFV17D yellow fever vaccine. The CDR3 region has the DNA TGCGCCAGCAGCCAAGCCTTGCCCGGGGTTCCCCGCTCCTATAATTCACCCCTCCACTTT. This translates into CASSQALPGVPRSYNSPLHF.